The 22 T cell receptor beta chains below come from one sample, sequenced in a study of shared clonotypes between healthy human individuals. Naive CD8 isolation took CD45RO-negative cells positively selected for CCR7 and excluded terminally differentiated effector memory CD45RA+ cells. Sequenced by immunoSEQ multiplex PCR; TCRdb stores in-frame clones only, minus some. The sample holds some 2,100,000 clones, roughly 91% seen once. Sample: naive CD8+ T cells from PBMCs. The receptors come from a man aged 18 to 30 in good health. Some clones in this sample may be carry-over from other donors' samples.

The chain combines TRBV6-1 with TRBJ2-2, with TRBD2 as a possible D gene (6 bases). The germline V gene encodes CDR1 MNHNS and CDR2 SASEGT. The CDR3 runs 16 residues. Trimming pared 3 bases from V and 5 bases from J, leaving 16 bases between. CDR3 loop: CASSEGLGSGTGELFF. The CDR3 DNA follows: TGTGCCAGCAGTGAGGGTCTCGGGAGCGGTACCGGGGAGCTGTTTTTT.

V is TRBV5-4 and J is TRBJ1-5; TRBD1 matches 11 bases. CDR1 and CDR2 from the germline V gene are SGHNT and YYREEE (reference sequence). V gave up 4 bases and J gave up 6 bases; unmatched junction bases: 9. This CDR3 has 16 amino acids. CDR3 in DNA: TGTGCCAGCAGCCCAAGGCCGGGACAGGGGGTTCAGCCCCAGCATTTT. Residues: CASSPRPGQGVQPQHF.

This sequence joins TRBV7-9 and TRBJ2-7; D possibly uses TRBD1 or TRBD2 (7 bases each). The CDR3 totals 14 residues. V dropped 7 bases and J dropped 4 bases, with 17 bases sitting between them. CDR1 is SEHNR and CDR2 is FQNEAQ in the germline V gene (reference sequence). This CDR3 is CASTPGGGTYEQYF. The CDR3 DNA follows: TGTGCCAGCACCCCAGGGGGGGGCACATACGAGCAGTACTTC.

The chain carries TRBV19 and TRBJ2-3; D call uncertain. This CDR3 is built from 13 residues. Germline-derived CDR1 and CDR2 are LNHDA and SQIVND (reference sequence). V was clipped by 7 bases and J by 6 bases, with 14 bases between them. The CDR3 here is CASNTVGMDTQYF. Here the CDR3 DNA reads TGTGCCAGTAACACCGTGGGTATGGATACGCAGTATTTT.

The V gene is TRBV18, the J gene TRBJ2-5; 9 nucleotides match TRBD1. Germline assignment: CDR1 KGHSH and CDR2 LQKENI. The CDR3 runs to 18 residues. The V segment lost 3 bases and the J segment 4 bases; nucleotides outside the gene matches: 15. CDR3 sequence (DNA): TGTGCCAGCTCACCCCTTATCATGGGACAGGGCTCTCCAGAGACCCAGTACTTC. Its protein is CASSPLIMGQGSPETQYF.

This clone came up once. This sequence joins TRBV9 and TRBJ2-1; TRBD1 matches at 7 bases. V shed 7 bases, J shed 5 bases, and the junction held 6 bases outside the gene matches. Per the germline V gene, CDR1 is SGDLS and CDR2 is YYNGEE. The CDR3 is 13 residues long. The DNA of the CDR3 is TGTGCCAGCCACCGACAGGGCGACAATGAGCAGTTCTTC. It translates to CASHRQGDNEQFF.

The rearrangement uses TRBV18 and TRBJ1-4, with D unclear. The germline gives CDR1 KGHSH, CDR2 LQKENI. The CDR3 extends over 14 amino acids. Trimming shortened V by 5 bases and J by 0 bases, and 7 bases separated the two germline ends. The CDR3 bases are TGTGCCAGCTCAGGAGCTGCAACTAATGAAAAACTGTTTTTT. Protein product: CASSGAATNEKLFF.

CDR3 residues: CASSVAVRSGANVLTF. The CDR3 DNA reads as TGTGCCAGCAGCGTAGCCGTCCGCTCTGGGGCCAACGTCCTGACTTTC. The chain combines TRBV9 with TRBJ2-6, with D unclear. V was shortened by 0 bases and J by 0 bases, with 7 bases between the two germline ends. Germline V gives CDR1 SGDLS, CDR2 YYNGEE. The CDR3 is made up of 16 amino acids.

This clone was seen a single time. The V gene is TRBV27, the J gene TRBJ1-2, with 8 bases aligning to TRBD1. The CDR3 consists of 14 residues. The V gene end was trimmed by 5 bases and the J gene end by 4 bases; junction bases not matched to a gene: 6. Germline lookup yields CDR1 MNHEY and CDR2 SMNVEV (reference sequence). The CDR3 region is CASSARGLAYGYTF. DNA of the CDR3: TGTGCCAGCAGTGCCAGGGGGCTGGCCTATGGCTACACCTTC.

This clone was recorded once. Here the CDR3 reads CASSEGVGHDSYEQYF. The CDR3 region has the DNA TGTGCCAGCAGTGAAGGTGTAGGCCATGACTCCTACGAGCAGTACTTC. This rearrangement joins TRBV6-1 to TRBJ2-7; D is uncertain. The CDR3 sequence is 16 residues long. The V gene lost 1 base and the J gene lost 0 bases, with 13 bases spanning the gap. Per the germline V gene, CDR1 is MNHNS and CDR2 is SASEGT.

The J gene is TRBJ2-1, the V gene TRBV12-5; perhaps TRBD2 as D (5 bases). Per the germline V gene, CDR1 is LGHNT and CDR2 is FRNRAP. This CDR3 region has 17 residues. Trimming took off 0 bases at V and 5 bases at J, with 17 bases between the two ends. CDR3 in DNA: TGTGCTAGTGGTTTGGTACGCGAGGGCCTGGACGACAATGAGCAGTTCTTC. Protein sequence: CASGLVREGLDDNEQFF.

This clone has just a few counts. The same CDR3 is also encoded by other DNA sequences in this sample. The J gene is TRBJ1-2, the V gene TRBV7-9; TRBD1 aligns across 10 bases. Germline values: CDR1 SEHNR, CDR2 FQNEAQ (reference sequence). The CDR3 loop spans 13 amino acids. The V gene end was trimmed by 1 base and the J gene end by 7 bases; junction bases not matched to a gene: 0. As DNA, the CDR3 is TGTGCCAGCAGCTTAGGGACAGGGGGTGGCTACACCTTC. This sequence encodes CASSLGTGGGYTF.

This chain links TRBV25-1 with TRBJ2-7; D may be TRBD1 (6 bases). Germline values: CDR1 MGHDK, CDR2 SYGVNS. V was shortened by 4 bases and J by 11 bases, with 18 bases between the two germline ends. This CDR3 is built from 13 residues. DNA of the CDR3: TGTGCCAGCAGTGTCACAACTGGGGGCCCGGAGTACTTC. Its protein product is CASSVTTGGPEYF.

The chain employs TRBV19 and TRBJ1-1; TRBD1 agrees at 8 bases. The CDR3 has 14 amino acids. Germline CDR1 LNHDA, CDR2 SQIVND (reference sequence). Losses at the gene ends were 5 bases for V and 4 bases for J; bases not matched to a gene: 6. In DNA form, the CDR3 reads TGTGCCAGTAGTTCATCGACAGGGGTCACTGAAGCTTTCTTT. Protein sequence: CASSSSTGVTEAFF.

The chain joins TRBV13 to TRBJ2-3; 9 bases line up with TRBD1. V shed 5 bases and J 5 bases; nucleotides not matched to a gene: 5. The CDR3 totals 14 residues. Germline V CDR1 and CDR2: PRHDT, FYEKMQ (reference sequence). The CDR3 protein is CASSKDRGGDTQYF. The CDR3 DNA reads as TGTGCCAGCAGCAAGGACAGGGGTGGAGATACGCAGTATTTT.

As concerns this clone: Within the sample, other DNA sequences also encode this same CDR3. The chain is built from TRBV15 and TRBJ2-1; 9 bases align to TRBD2. The CDR3 loop spans 15 amino acids. Losses at the gene ends were 0 bases for V and 6 bases for J; bases not matched to a gene: 3. Germline CDR1 LNHNV, CDR2 YYDKDF (reference sequence). The CDR3 sequence: CATSRDRGRGNEQFF. CDR3 DNA sequence: TGTGCCACCAGCAGAGATCGCGGGAGGGGCAATGAGCAGTTCTTC.

The chain combines TRBV21-1 with TRBJ2-1; TRBD2 is taken as the D call from the table, unchecked against the DNA. TRBV21-1 is reported as a pseudogene. CDR3 length: 19 residues. The CDR3 bases are TGTGCCAGCAGCTGTTTAAACGGGACTAGCGGGAGAGCGTTTTGTGAGCAGTTCTTC. It is translated as CASSCLNGTSGRAFCEQFF.

The chain employs TRBV6-1 and TRBJ2-4; 8 nucleotides line up with TRBD1. Losses at the gene ends were 11 bases for V and 5 bases for J; bases not matched to a gene: 5. There are 12 residues in the CDR3. CDR1 and CDR2 (germline): MNHNS, SASEGT. CDR3 residues: CAGRGQENIQYF. In nucleotides, the CDR3 is TGTGCCGGGCGGGGACAGGAAAACATTCAGTACTTC.

The V gene is TRBV7-8, the J gene TRBJ2-1; the match to TRBD2 covers 11 bases. V lost 5 bases, J lost 3 bases, and 12 bases stayed unmatched. The CDR3 is 18 amino acids. The germline V gene encodes CDR1 SGHVS and CDR2 FQNEAQ. In DNA form, the CDR3 reads TGTGCCAGCAGCGGGGGTTTAGCGGGAGGGCTCATCTACAATGAGCAGTTCTTC. Protein sequence: CASSGGLAGGLIYNEQFF. Complete variable domain (other parts from reference TRBV7-8 and TRBJ2-1): GAGVSQSPRYKVAKRGQDVALRCDPISGHVSLFWYQQALGQGPEFLTYFQNEAQLDKSGLPSDRFFAERPEGSVSTLKIQRTQQEDSAVYLCASSGGLAGGLIYNEQFFGPGTRLTVL.

Of note for this clone: The same CDR3 is also encoded by other DNA sequences in this sample. The chain joins TRBV27 to TRBJ2-7; 7 nucleotides match TRBD1. Trimming cost V 5 bases and J 0 bases; bases outside gene matches: 10. Germline V gene lookup returns CDR1 MNHEY and CDR2 SMNVEV (reference sequence). The CDR3 runs 16 residues. The CDR3 region has the DNA TGTGCCAGCAGTCCTTCAGCCGGGACAGACTCCTACGAGCAGTACTTC. Translating gives CASSPSAGTDSYEQYF.

The V call is TRBV28, the J call TRBJ1-2, with a tentative D call TRBD1 (6 bases). The V end was cut by 2 bases, the J end by 6 bases, with 13 bases between. There are 14 residues in the CDR3. Per germline, CDR1 MDHEN and CDR2 SYDVKM. CDR3 protein: CASSLRGKEDGYTF. CDR3 coding DNA: TGTGCCAGCAGTTTAAGGGGGAAGGAGGATGGCTACACCTTC.

The chain carries TRBV23-1 and TRBJ1-1; no firm D call. TRBV23-1 belongs to the ORF category, with a function that is uncertain. There are 11 residues in the CDR3. Trimming pared 6 bases from V and 7 bases from J, leaving 9 bases between. CDR3 in amino acids: CASSHPIEAFF. For the CDR3, the DNA is TGCGCCAGCAGCCACCCAATTGAAGCTTTCTTT.